Following are 4 T cell receptor beta chains from one sample sequenced in a study of T cell responses to AZD1222 COVID-19 vaccine. Sequencing was performed with immunoSEQ multiplex PCR; in TCRdb, only in-frame clones are kept and a portion is missing. The top ten clones hold 6.1% of a sample with some 56,000 clones, about 88% of them seen once. The sequencing used peripheral blood, collected 28 days after the second AZD1222 dose. The receptors derive from an adult who received the AZD1222 COVID-19 vaccine.

In this sample, this clone turned up a few times. The CDR3 sequence is CASGMGQGNEKLFF. CDR3 DNA sequence: TGTGCCAGCGGGATGGGACAGGGGAATGAAAAACTGTTTTTT. The chain links TRBV4-2 to TRBJ1-4; 10 nucleotides line up with TRBD1. The germline gives CDR1 LGHNA, CDR2 YNFKEQ. The CDR3 spans 14 residues. J gave up 5 bases and V 8 bases, and 5 bases lay outside the gene matches.

The rearrangement joins TRBV30 to TRBJ2-3; D uncertain. The germline gives CDR1 GTSNPN, CDR2 SVGIG (reference sequence). V lost 2 bases, J lost 3 bases, and 6 bases lay in between. CDR3 size: 12 residues. The CDR3 reads CAWSPLTDTQYF. CDR3 coding DNA: TGTGCCTGGAGTCCGTTAACAGATACGCAGTATTTT.

V and J are TRBV6-5 and TRBJ1-2; tentatively, D is TRBD1 (6 bases). CDR1 MNHEY and CDR2 SVGAGI come from the germline V gene. This CDR3 has 15 residues. V was clipped by 7 bases and J by 5 bases, with 20 bases between them. The CDR3 nucleotides are TGTGCCAGCATCCCCCTGACAGGTTCGGGATATGGCTACACCTTC. As protein: CASIPLTGSGYGYTF.

This rearrangement joins TRBV9 to TRBJ2-2; 9 positions match TRBD2. Trimming cost V 0 bases and J 2 bases; bases outside gene matches: 8. CDR3 length: 18 residues. The germline V gene has CDR1 SGDLS and CDR2 YYNGEE. The CDR3 spells CASSVEGVAGANTGELFF. The CDR3 DNA follows: TGTGCCAGCAGCGTAGAGGGAGTAGCGGGGGCTAACACCGGGGAGCTGTTTTTT. Complete variable domain (other parts from reference TRBV9 and TRBJ2-2): DSGVTQTPKHLITATGQRVTLRCSPRSGDLSVYWYQQSLDQGLQFLIQYYNGEERAKGNILERFSAQQFPDLHSELNLSSLELGDSALYFCASSVEGVAGANTGELFFGEGSRLTVL.